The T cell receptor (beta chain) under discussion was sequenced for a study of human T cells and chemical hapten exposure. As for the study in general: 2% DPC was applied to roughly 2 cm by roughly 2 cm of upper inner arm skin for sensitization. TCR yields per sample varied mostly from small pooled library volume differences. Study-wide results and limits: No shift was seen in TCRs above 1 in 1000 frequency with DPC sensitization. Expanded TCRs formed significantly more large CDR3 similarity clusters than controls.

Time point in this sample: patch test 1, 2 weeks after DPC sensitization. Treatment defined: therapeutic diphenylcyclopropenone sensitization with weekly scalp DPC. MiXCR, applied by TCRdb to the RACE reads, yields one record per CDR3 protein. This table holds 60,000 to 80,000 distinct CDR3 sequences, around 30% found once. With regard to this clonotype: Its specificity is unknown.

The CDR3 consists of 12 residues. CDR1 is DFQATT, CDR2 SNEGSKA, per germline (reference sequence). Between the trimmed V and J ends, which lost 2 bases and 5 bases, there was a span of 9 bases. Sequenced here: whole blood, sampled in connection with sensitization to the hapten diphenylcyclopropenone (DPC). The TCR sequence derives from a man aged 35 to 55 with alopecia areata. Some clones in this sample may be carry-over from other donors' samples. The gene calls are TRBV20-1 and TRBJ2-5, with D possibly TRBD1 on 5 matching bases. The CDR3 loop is CSARPGAETQYF. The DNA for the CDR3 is TGCAGTGCTAGACCTGGGGCGGAGACCCAGTACTTC.